Listed below are T cell receptor beta chains from one sample, sequenced in a study of immune heterogeneity within non-small cell lung tumors. A single record per CDR3 protein comes from TCRdb applying MiXCR to the multiplex PCR reads. The sample records just over 4,000 distinct CDR3 sequences, roughly 30% being singletons. Sequenced input: lung tumor tissue. The origin of the receptors is a man aged 55 to 70 with non-small cell lung cancer. CDR3s include the opening cysteine and the closing phenylalanine or tryptophan. Fields, in order: V gene, D gene, J gene, clone size, CDR3 protein, CDR3 DNA. The D gene is left open where the match is weak. Some rows have no size entry. The others give once, few or many, or a class for an expanded clone.

v_call: TRBV20-1
d_call: .
j_call: TRBJ2-5
clone_size: few
cdr3_aa: CSARDSATWLPKETQYF
cdr3_nt: TGCAGTGCTAGAGATTCAGCGACGTGGCTACCCAAAGAGACCCAGTACTTC

v_call: TRBV18
d_call: TRBD2
j_call: TRBJ2-2
clone_size: medium-sized
cdr3_aa: CASSPGLAGVYGELFF
cdr3_nt: TGTGCCAGCTCACCTGGACTAGCGGGAGTGTACGGGGAGCTGTTTTTT

v_call: TRBV5-1
d_call: .
j_call: TRBJ1-4
clone_size: .
cdr3_aa: CASSSGGTATNEKLFF
cdr3_nt: TGCGCCAGCAGTTCCGGGGGTACTGCAACTAATGAAAAACTGTTTTTT

v_call: TRBV20-1
d_call: TRBD2
j_call: TRBJ2-7
clone_size: medium-sized
cdr3_aa: CSANKAGDDYEQYF
cdr3_nt: TGCAGTGCGAATAAAGCGGGAGACGACTACGAGCAGTACTTC

v_call: TRBV6-4
d_call: .
j_call: TRBJ2-2
clone_size: .
cdr3_aa: CASSEQGGTGELFF
cdr3_nt: TGTGCCAGCAGTGAGCAGGGAGGCACCGGGGAGCTGTTTTTT

v_call: TRBV4-3
d_call: .
j_call: TRBJ2-1
clone_size: .
cdr3_aa: CASSQDIRDNEQFF
cdr3_nt: TGCGCCAGCAGCCAGGATATCCGGGACAATGAGCAGTTCTTC

v_call: TRBV20-1
d_call: .
j_call: TRBJ1-1
clone_size: medium-sized
cdr3_aa: CSAGREGNTEAFF
cdr3_nt: TGCAGTGCCGGGCGAGAGGGAAACACTGAAGCTTTCTTT

v_call: TRBV14
d_call: TRBD1
j_call: TRBJ2-3
clone_size: .
cdr3_aa: CASSLPGQWASTQYF
cdr3_nt: TGTGCCAGCAGCCTGCCGGGACAGTGGGCGAGTACGCAGTATTTT

v_call: TRBV12-3/TRBV12-4
d_call: TRBD2
j_call: TRBJ2-1
clone_size: medium-sized
cdr3_aa: CASRRTSGGGYEQFF
cdr3_nt: TGTGCCAGCAGACGCACTAGCGGAGGTGGTTATGAGCAGTTCTTC

v_call: TRBV3-1
d_call: .
j_call: TRBJ2-2
clone_size: .
cdr3_aa: CASSLLRAGDTGEPFF
cdr3_nt: TGTGCCAGCAGCCTCCTGAGGGCGGGGGACACCGGGGAGCCGTTTTTT

v_call: TRBV28
d_call: TRBD2
j_call: TRBJ2-1
clone_size: few
cdr3_aa: CASILTSGMGEQFF
cdr3_nt: TGTGCCAGCATCTTGACTAGCGGGATGGGTGAGCAGTTCTTC

v_call: TRBV6-1
d_call: TRBD2
j_call: TRBJ2-7
clone_size: .
cdr3_aa: CASSEVSGSYEQYF
cdr3_nt: TGTGCCAGCAGTGAGGTTAGCGGGAGCTACGAGCAGTACTTC

v_call: TRBV6-1
d_call: .
j_call: TRBJ1-5
clone_size: .
cdr3_aa: CASRVRGDNQPQHF
cdr3_nt: TGTGCCAGCAGAGTAAGGGGGGACAATCAGCCCCAGCATTTT